This T cell receptor (beta chain) stems from a study of beta chain features in type 1 diabetes. Study-level points and caveats: A PCR bias possibly favoring shorter templates would apply equally to patients and controls. Among patients with Type 1 diabetes, TCRB CDR3s were moderately but significantly shorter in every one of the four CD4+ subsets. HLA effects on TCRB rearrangement stayed unresolved here. In cDNA sequencing, cells with high TCR expression could be over-represented.

Notes on this clone: What it binds is not known. The same CDR3 is also encoded by other DNA sequences in this sample.

Expressed TCRB transcripts were sequenced, since all the RNA that had been isolated was reverse transcribed. The repertoire was sequenced with immunoSEQ multiplex PCR; TCRdb's copy has only in-frame clones and lacks some. The data show under 300,000 clones, with roughly 17% seen just once and 0.085% held by the top ten. V was pared by 3 bases and J by 8 bases, with 4 bases between. This CDR3 spans 10 amino acids. Germline CDR1 and CDR2: GTSNPN and SVGIG (reference sequence). The sample was naive CD4+ T cells from blood. This sequence joins TRBV30 and TRBJ1-4; D uncertain. This receptor was taken from a man aged 30 to 39 with type 1 diabetes. CDR3 amino acids: CAWSDEKLFF. The CDR3 DNA sequence: TGTGCCTGGAGCGACGAAAAACTGTTTTTT.